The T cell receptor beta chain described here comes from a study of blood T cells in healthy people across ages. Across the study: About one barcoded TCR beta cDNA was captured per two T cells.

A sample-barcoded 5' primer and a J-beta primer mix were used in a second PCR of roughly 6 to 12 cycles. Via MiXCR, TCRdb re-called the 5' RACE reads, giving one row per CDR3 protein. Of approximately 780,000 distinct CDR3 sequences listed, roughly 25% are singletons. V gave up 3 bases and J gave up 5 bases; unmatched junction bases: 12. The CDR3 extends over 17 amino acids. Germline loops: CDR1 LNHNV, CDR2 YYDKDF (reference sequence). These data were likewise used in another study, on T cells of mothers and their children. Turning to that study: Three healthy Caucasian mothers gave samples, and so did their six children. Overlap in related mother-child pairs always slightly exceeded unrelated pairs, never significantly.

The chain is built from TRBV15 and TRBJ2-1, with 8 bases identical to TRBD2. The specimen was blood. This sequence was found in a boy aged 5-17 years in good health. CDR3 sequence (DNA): TGTGCCACCAGCAGGCCGGACGCGCGGGGGGTCAACAATGAGCAGTTCTTC. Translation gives CATSRPDARGVNNEQFF. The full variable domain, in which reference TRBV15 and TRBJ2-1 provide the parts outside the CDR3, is DAMVIQNPRYQVTQFGKPVTLSCSQTLNHNVMYWYQQKSSQAPKLLFHYYDKDFNNEADTPDNFQSRRPNTSFCFLDIRSPGLGDTAMYLCATSRPDARGVNNEQFFGPGTRLTVL.